The clone carrying this T cell receptor (beta chain) was observed a handful of times. This specimen belongs to a study of blood T cell repertoires in COVID-19. Study-level background: Acute and convalescent COVID-19 specimens originated in the United States, Italy and Spain. From T cells, B-cell-depleted T cells, or PBMCs came the material, which was cDNA or gDNA.

The germline CDR1 and CDR2 sequences are SGHRS and YFSETQ. V was cut by 0 bases and J by 2 bases, with 8 bases left in between. This CDR3 is 14 amino acids long. Only in-frame clones appear in the TCRdb table, and some are missing; sequencing was by immunoSEQ multiplex PCR. The sample yields around 240,000 clones, approximately 80% seen once. This clonotype was obtained from an elderly woman with acute or convalescent COVID-19. Sequenced material: peripheral blood. The gene calls are TRBV5-1 and TRBJ1-2; unclear D gene. CDR3 loop: CASSLVGSNYGYTF. In nucleotides, the CDR3 is TGCGCCAGCAGCTTGGTCGGTTCCAACTATGGCTACACCTTC. Variable domain in full (rest from reference TRBV5-1 and TRBJ1-2): KAGVTQTPRYLIKTRGQQVTLSCSPISGHRSVSWYQQTPGQGLQFLFEYFSETQRNKGNFPGRFSGRQFSNSRSEMNVSTLELGDSALYLCASSLVGSNYGYTFGSGTRLTVV.